The rows below give T cell receptor beta chains drawn from one sample of a study of blood T cell repertoires in COVID-19. TCRdb's copy holds only in-frame clones and misses some; the assay was immunoSEQ multiplex PCR. The sample includes fewer than 250,000 clones, 83% seen only once; the top ten take 2% to 3%. Specimen: peripheral blood. Every receptor here comes from a woman in her forties with active or convalescent COVID-19. The CDR3 runs from the conserved cysteine through the conserved F or W. A D gene is named only where the DNA matches it firmly. Expanded clones are given a class, and other clones once, few, many or no size at all.

>13|.|TRBV27|TRBD1|TRBJ1-1
CASSLDRYTEAFF
TGTGCCAGCAGCCTGGACAGGTACACTGAAGCTTTCTTT
>16|once|TRBV5-4|TRBD1|TRBJ2-1
CASSFFAGTEYNEQFF
TGTGCCAGCAGCTTCTTCGCCGGGACAGAATACAATGAGCAGTTCTTC
>15|.|TRBV9|TRBD2|TRBJ2-3
CASSPGLAVTDTQYF
TGTGCCAGCAGCCCAGGACTAGCGGTAACAGATACGCAGTATTTT
>14|.|TRBV24-1|TRBD1|TRBJ2-6
CATETGAGANVLTF
TGTGCCACGGAGACAGGGGCTGGGGCCAACGTCCTGACTTTC
>16|.|TRBV24-1|.|TRBJ1-1
CATSAGGAPMNTEAFF
TGTGCCACCAGTGCTGGGGGGGCACCGATGAACACTGAAGCTTTCTTT
>14|.|TRBV5-8|.|TRBJ2-5
CASSQGQSQETQYF
TGTGCCAGCAGCCAAGGACAGTCCCAAGAGACCCAGTACTTC
>15|.|TRBV2|TRBD2|TRBJ2-1
CAIYSRTSGYNEQFF
TGTGCCATTTACTCCCGGACTAGCGGATACAATGAGCAGTTCTTC
>15|.|TRBV24-1|TRBD2|TRBJ2-3
CATSDSGLAGERAYF
TGTGCCACCAGTGATTCAGGACTAGCGGGGGAAAGGGCGTATTTT
>13|once|TRBV3-1/TRBV3-2|.|TRBJ2-3
CASSQAGTDTQYF
TGTGCCAGCAGCCAAGCGGGCACAGATACGCAGTATTTT
>15|.|TRBV24-1|TRBD1|TRBJ2-3
CATSDSGTARYTQYF
TGTGCCACCAGTGATTCGGGGACAGCCAGATACACGCAGTATTTT
>13|.|TRBV19|.|TRBJ1-1
CASSPQGRTEAFF
TGTGCCAGTAGTCCACAGGGAAGAACTGAAGCTTTCTTT
>15|.|TRBV3-1/TRBV3-2|TRBD2|TRBJ2-7
CASSLRAGAAYEQYF
TGTGCCAGCAGCCTCAGAGCGGGAGCGGCCTACGAGCAGTACTTC
>18|.|TRBV5-1|.|TRBJ1-1
CASYADRPLVSMNTEAFF
TGCGCCAGCTACGCCGACAGGCCACTTGTCTCGATGAACACTGAAGCTTTCTTT
>16|.|TRBV24-1|TRBD2|TRBJ2-2
CATGTGLAGDTGELFF
TGTGCCACAGGGACGGGACTAGCGGGAGACACCGGGGAGCTGTTTTTT